What follows are 24 T cell receptor beta chains derived from one specimen sequenced in a study of CD8 T cells in ankylosing spondylitis. TCRdb independently ran MiXCR on the 5' RACE reads; one entry per CDR3 protein. The sample holds around 220,000 distinct CDR3 sequences, 8% to 11% seen once. The source material was blood, either unsorted or a sorted T cell fraction (not recorded which). These receptors were taken from a male donor with ankylosing spondylitis or in good health (not recorded which).

This chain links TRBV6-1 with TRBJ1-3; a possible D gene is TRBD1 (5 bases). The length of the CDR3 is 18 residues. The V gene lost 7 bases and the J gene lost 1 base, with 23 bases spanning the gap. Germline CDR1 and CDR2: MNHNS and SASEGT. CDR3 nucleotides: TGTGCCAGCATCCCTACCGCGGGGGACCCCTCATCTGGAAACACCATATATTTT. It specifies CASIPTAGDPSSGNTIYF.

This clonotype was picked up many times. The V gene is TRBV12-3 or TRBV12-4, the J gene TRBJ2-2, with D tentatively TRBD2 (5 bases). This CDR3 is 15 amino acids long. The V end lost 3 bases, the J end lost 4 bases, and 12 bases lay between the germline ends. CDR3 amino acids: CASSFPGKVTGELFF. CDR3 DNA sequence: TGTGCCAGCAGTTTTCCGGGGAAGGTCACCGGGGAGCTGTTTTTT.

Many counts were recorded for this clonotype. The rearrangement joins TRBV7-2 to TRBJ2-3; no clear D gene. This CDR3 has 13 amino acids. Trimming shortened V by 4 bases and J by 4 bases, and 9 bases separated the two germline ends. CDR1 is SGHTA and CDR2 is FQGNSA in the germline V gene. CDR3 in amino acids: CASSYQTADTQYF. The CDR3 region has the DNA TGTGCCAGCAGCTACCAGACGGCAGATACGCAGTATTTT.

This clonotype showed up many times. The genes are TRBV28 and TRBJ1-5; D is uncertain. This CDR3 is 13 amino acids long. V dropped 4 bases and J dropped 9 bases, with 13 bases sitting between them. Germline CDR1 is MDHEN and CDR2 is SYDVKM. The CDR3 region has the DNA TGTGCCAGCAGTTCTGGTGGGGTGGGGCCCCAGCATTTT. It yields the protein CASSSGGVGPQHF.

The genes are TRBV7-6 and TRBJ2-5, with TRBD1 as a possible D gene (6 bases). Germline loops: CDR1 SGHVS, CDR2 FNYEAQ. V was cut by 1 base and J by 2 bases, with 11 bases left in between. The CDR3 has 15 amino acids. The chain's CDR3 is CASSLGSGVQETQYF. The CDR3 nucleotides are TGTGCCAGCAGCTTAGGTTCAGGGGTTCAAGAGACCCAGTACTTC.

This clonotype has a count of ten or more. V is TRBV7-9 and J is TRBJ1-2, with TRBD1 identical over 10 bases. The CDR3 is 16 residues long. Germline CDR1 SEHNR, CDR2 FQNEAQ (reference sequence). With V trimmed by 5 bases and J by 2 bases, 8 bases remained unmatched. The DNA for the CDR3 is TGTGCCAGCAGCGCAGGACCGGGACAGGGGAACTATGGCTACACCTTC. Protein product: CASSAGPGQGNYGYTF.

This clonotype was detected ten times or more. The genes are TRBV12-3 or TRBV12-4 and TRBJ2-2; 8 bases are shared with TRBD2. CDR3 size: 16 residues. The V segment lost 6 bases and the J segment 3 bases; nucleotides outside the gene matches: 9. The CDR3 DNA follows: TGTGCCAGCAGCCACTTCGGGGGGGGTTACACCGGGGAGCTGTTTTTT. Residues: CASSHFGGGYTGELFF.

Ten or more counts support this clonotype. The chain has TRBV7-2 and TRBJ1-2; D remains ambiguous. Trimming cost V 5 bases and J 4 bases, with 8 bases left between them. The CDR3 runs to 12 residues. Germline V CDR1 and CDR2: SGHTA, FQGNSA. In nucleotides, the CDR3 is TGTGCCAGCAGCGCCGGTTTCTATGGCTACACCTTC. Amino acid sequence: CASSAGFYGYTF.

As for this clonotype: This sequence may be a read error, since a much larger clone differs from it by one base. The V call is TRBV5-6, the J call TRBJ1-5; D might be TRBD1 (6 bases). The CDR3 contains 14 residues. The V gene's germline CDR1 is SGHDT and CDR2 YYEEEE. CDR3 DNA: TGTGCCAGCAGCGCGGGACAATCGAATCAGGCCCAGCATTTT. It is translated as CASSAGQSNQAQHF.

This clonotype has at least ten counts. A junction boundary mismatches the germline segment, possibly from a read error. CDR3 DNA: TGTGCTAGCAGCTCCCACACAGGGGATAGTGAGCAGTTCTTC. Its translation: CASSSHTGDSEQFF. The J gene is TRBJ2-1, the V gene TRBV7-7; 7 bases are a match to TRBD1. The length of the CDR3 is 14 residues. The germline CDR1 and CDR2 sequences are SSHAT and FNYEAQ (reference sequence).

This clonotype was detected only a few times. The J gene is TRBJ1-3, the V gene TRBV13, with D possibly TRBD1 on 5 matching bases. The CDR3 has 15 amino acids. V lost 4 bases to trimming and J lost 1 base, with 11 bases between them. Germline V CDR1 and CDR2: PRHDT, FYEKMQ (reference sequence). As DNA, the CDR3 is TGTGCCAGCAGCTCCCTCGCAGGGTCTGGAAACACCATATATTTT. It translates to CASSSLAGSGNTIYF.

This clonotype has at least ten counts. V gene TRBV11-3 combines with J gene TRBJ2-1, with 9 nucleotides matching TRBD2. V shed 1 base and J 3 bases; nucleotides not matched to a gene: 1. The germline V gene encodes CDR1 SGHNT and CDR2 YENEEA. The CDR3 totals 15 residues. The CDR3 region is CASSLALAGYNEQFF. In DNA, the CDR3 is TGTGCCAGCAGCTTAGCACTAGCGGGCTACAATGAGCAGTTCTTC.

This clonotype came up a few times. This chain uses TRBV5-1 with TRBJ1-2; D might be TRBD1 (6 bases). V gave up 0 bases and J gave up 2 bases, with 8 bases separating them. CDR1 is SGHRS and CDR2 is YFSETQ in the germline V gene. CDR3 length: 14 amino acids. In DNA form, the CDR3 reads TGCGCCAGCAGCTTGGACAGGGTGAACTATGGCTACACCTTC. Its translation is CASSLDRVNYGYTF.

This clonotype was seen ten or more times. The rearrangement uses TRBV5-1 and TRBJ2-3; 10 positions agree with TRBD2. V lost 0 bases to trimming and J lost 1 base; unmatched junction nucleotides: 2. The CDR3 has 16 residues. The germline gives CDR1 SGHRS, CDR2 YFSETQ. The CDR3 region has the DNA TGCGCCAGCAGCTTGGAAGGGACTAGCGGCACAGATACGCAGTATTTT. This sequence encodes CASSLEGTSGTDTQYF.

This clonotype was detected only a few times. The rearrangement joins TRBV30 to TRBJ1-1; D is possibly TRBD1 (6 bases). V lost 0 bases, J lost 4 bases, and 12 bases lay in between. The CDR3 length is 14 residues. Germline lookup yields CDR1 GTSNPN and CDR2 SVGIG (reference sequence). The CDR3 reads CAWSVWGAFTEAFF. Written as DNA, the CDR3 is TGTGCCTGGAGTGTTTGGGGGGCTTTCACTGAAGCTTTCTTT.

The sample holds a few counts of this clonotype. The V and J genes are TRBV3-1 and TRBJ2-2, with 14 bases that match TRBD2. In germline, CDR1 is LGHDT, CDR2 YNNKEL (reference sequence). This CDR3 spans 18 amino acids. V lost 4 bases, J lost 8 bases, and 12 bases stayed unmatched. The chain's CDR3 is CASSRGLAGASPNGELFF. CDR3 sequence (DNA): TGTGCCAGCAGCCGGGGACTAGCGGGGGCCTCCCCCAATGGGGAGCTGTTTTTT.

This clonotype was counted many times. The genes are TRBV5-1 and TRBJ2-5; the match to TRBD1 covers 8 bases. The CDR3 has 17 amino acids. Looked up from germline, CDR1 is SGHRS and CDR2 is YFSETQ. J gave up 3 bases and V 4 bases, and 14 bases lay outside the gene matches. The CDR3, as DNA: TGCGCCAGCAGCATGGGCCTCCGAGACAGGGGCAAAGAGACCCAGTACTTC. Protein sequence: CASSMGLRDRGKETQYF.

This clonotype appeared a few times. The chain uses TRBV11-2 and TRBJ2-6; D call uncertain. This CDR3 region has 14 residues. V was shortened by 6 bases and J by 0 bases, with 6 bases between the two germline ends. Germline V gene data show CDR1 as SGHAT and CDR2 as FQNNGV. The CDR3 DNA is TGTGCCAGCAGATACGTCTCTGGGGCCAACGTCCTGACTTTC. Translation: CASRYVSGANVLTF.

This clonotype was seen repeatedly, ten times or more. This sequence joins TRBV7-9 and TRBJ2-1; 11 positions match TRBD1. This CDR3 contains 15 residues. J gave up 8 bases and V 5 bases, and 8 bases lay outside the gene matches. CDR1 and CDR2 from the germline V gene are SEHNR and FQNEAQ (reference sequence). The DNA of the CDR3 is TGTGCCAGCAGCCCCCAGGGGGACAGGGGGGATGAGCAGTTCTTC. This gives the protein CASSPQGDRGDEQFF. The full variable domain, rest sourced from reference TRBV7-9 and TRBJ2-1, is DTGVSQNPRHKITKRGQNVTFRCDPISEHNRLYWYRQTLGQGPEFLTYFQNEAQLEKSRLLSDRFSAERPKGSFSTLEIQRTEQGDSAMYLCASSPQGDRGDEQFFGPGTRLTVL.

This clonotype was recorded many times. The chain joins TRBV7-2 to TRBJ2-7; tentative D call: TRBD1 (6 bases). CDR1 and CDR2 from the germline V gene are SGHTA and FQGNSA. The V and J ends lost 4 bases and 4 bases respectively, with 17 bases between them. The CDR3 is 15 residues long. The CDR3 here is CASSSYRTDVYEQYF. Written as DNA, the CDR3 is TGTGCCAGCAGCTCATATCGGACAGATGTTTACGAGCAGTACTTC.

This clonotype came up a few times. The chain combines TRBV5-1 with TRBJ2-7, with 7 bases aligning to TRBD1. The V and J ends lost 2 bases and 6 bases, in that order; junction bases with no gene match: 8. CDR3 length: 14 residues. Germline V gene sequence: CDR1 SGHRS, CDR2 YFSETQ. CDR3 coding DNA: TGCGCCAGCAGCTTCGGGACAGCCTATCCCGAGCAGTACTTC. This gives the protein CASSFGTAYPEQYF.

V usage is TRBV5-1 and J usage is TRBJ1-6; 10 nucleotides match TRBD1. Germline CDR1 and CDR2: SGHRS and YFSETQ. The CDR3 spans 15 residues. After removal of 2 bases from V and 7 bases from J, the junction contained 3 bases not matched to a gene. CDR3 in DNA: TGCGCCAGCAGCTTTGGGACAGGGGCGAATTCACCCCTCCACTTT. This encodes CASSFGTGANSPLHF.

Only a few counts were recorded for this clonotype. The chain links TRBV5-1 to TRBJ1-2; D is undetermined. The CDR3 has 18 amino acids. V was trimmed by 3 bases and J by 3 bases, leaving 24 bases between them. Germline V CDR1 and CDR2: SGHRS, YFSETQ. CDR3 coding DNA: TGCGCCAGCAGCTCGGAATTTTGGGCCCCCCGATCAGACTATGGCTACACCTTC. It translates to CASSSEFWAPRSDYGYTF.

There are a few counts of this clonotype. CDR3: CASSLWETGGNTIYF. As DNA, the CDR3 is TGTGCCAGTAGTCTGTGGGAAACCGGTGGAAACACCATATATTTT. J is TRBJ1-3 and V is TRBV19, with unresolved D. Trimming cost V 5 bases and J 3 bases, with 14 bases left between them. Germline CDR1 LNHDA, CDR2 SQIVND (reference sequence). This CDR3 is built from 15 residues.